A single sample gave rise to the 18 T cell receptor beta chains below, sequenced in a study of PD-1 blockade in classical Hodgkin lymphoma. Method: immunoSEQ multiplex PCR; TCRdb's copy keeps in-frame clones and lacks some. There are over 20,000 clones in the sample; over 60% occur only once, and 15% to 20% lies in the top ten. Each of the patients experienced relapse following autologous stem cell transplantation, and their brentuximab vedotin exposure differed. Material: peripheral blood mononuclear cells (PBMCs), obtained at baseline. The receptor source for this set is a human donor with classical Hodgkin lymphoma.

The V gene is TRBV11-2, the J gene TRBJ2-2, with D perhaps TRBD1 or TRBD2 (5 bases each). CDR3 length: 15 amino acids. CDR1 is SGHAT, CDR2 FQNNGV, per germline. The germline V and J ends were trimmed by 1 base and 0 bases, with 6 bases remaining between them. The CDR3 region has the DNA TGTGCCAGCAGCTTAGGAGGGGCGAACACCGGGGAGCTGTTTTTT. It translates to CASSLGGANTGELFF.

This rearrangement joins TRBV6-5 to TRBJ2-3, with a possible D match to TRBD2 (6 bases). The CDR3 is made up of 14 amino acids. Germline V lookup: CDR1 MNHEY, CDR2 SVGAGI. Deletions cut 5 bases from V and 5 bases from J, with 14 bases between. CDR3 bases: TGTGCCAGCAGTCTCGCGGCGGGGCTAGATACGCAGTATTTT. Protein product: CASSLAAGLDTQYF.

The sample holds a few counts of this clone. The chain carries TRBV7-9 and TRBJ2-2; 9 bases align to TRBD2. There are 16 residues in the CDR3. Germline V gene sequence: CDR1 SEHNR, CDR2 FQNEAQ (reference sequence). J gave up 5 bases and V 2 bases, and 6 bases lay outside the gene matches. DNA for the CDR3: TGTGCCAGCAGCTTATCGGTTAGCGGGAGTACCGGGGAGCTGTTTTTT. Translated, it gives CASSLSVSGSTGELFF.

The genes are TRBV19 and TRBJ1-2; maybe TRBD1 (6 bases). The V and J ends lost 5 bases and 6 bases respectively, with 13 bases between them. The CDR3 spans 13 residues. Germline CDR1 reads LNHDA; CDR2 reads SQIVND (reference sequence). The CDR3 sequence is CASSFLGADGYTF. CDR3 nucleotides: TGTGCCAGTAGTTTTCTGGGGGCGGATGGCTACACCTTC.

This chain links TRBV4-2 with TRBJ1-4; D ambiguous. CDR1 and CDR2 from the germline V gene are LGHNA and YNFKEQ. The V gene lost 1 base and the J gene lost 3 bases, with 9 bases spanning the gap. There are 15 residues in the CDR3. CDR3 protein: CASSQGQASNEKLFF. In nucleotides, the CDR3 is TGTGCCAGCAGCCAAGGGCAGGCCTCTAATGAAAAACTGTTTTTT.

V and J are TRBV7-2 and TRBJ2-3; 8 bases match TRBD2. Germline CDR1 is SGHTA and CDR2 is FQGNSA. CDR3 size: 15 residues. With 5 bases clipped from V and 5 bases from J, the junction kept 9 bases outside the gene matches. CDR3 region: CASSRGAGVGDTQYF. CDR3 DNA: TGTGCCAGCAGCCGAGGAGCGGGGGTGGGAGATACGCAGTATTTT.

This clone was observed a few times. The chain is built from TRBV2 and TRBJ2-3; D not certain. The V end was cut by 6 bases, the J end by 7 bases, with 8 bases between. This CDR3 is 11 amino acids long. The V gene's germline CDR1 is SNHLY and CDR2 FYNNEI. In nucleotides, the CDR3 is TGTGCCAGCAGCCCGCAACATACGCAGTATTTT. This codes for CASSPQHTQYF.

The chain combines TRBV7-9 with TRBJ2-3; D perhaps matches TRBD2 (6 bases). The V gene's germline CDR1 is SEHNR and CDR2 FQNEAQ (reference sequence). Trimming removed 1 base at V and 8 bases at J, with 13 bases between. The CDR3 is 14 amino acids. CDR3 protein: CASSLDGGVGTQYF. The CDR3 DNA reads as TGTGCCAGCAGCTTAGACGGGGGTGTAGGTACGCAGTATTTT.

This clone was seen only once. CDR3 coding DNA: TGTGCCAGTGAGGTTGGAGGGTATAGCAATCAGCCCCAGCATTTT. It yields the protein CASEVGGYSNQPQHF. The chain has TRBV19 and TRBJ1-5; the D is unclear. The germline V and J ends were trimmed by 8 bases and 0 bases, with 14 bases remaining between them. This CDR3 contains 15 residues. Germline CDR1 is LNHDA and CDR2 is SQIVND (reference sequence).

In its sample, this clone is medium-sized. The chain combines TRBV10-3 with TRBJ1-6; D remains ambiguous. Trimming shortened V by 8 bases and J by 5 bases, and 13 bases separated the two germline ends. CDR3 size: 14 residues. Germline CDR1 reads ENHRY; CDR2 reads SYGVKD. Here the CDR3 DNA reads TGTGCCATCGCGGCAGGTGGGGATAATTCACCCCTCCACTTT. The encoded protein is CAIAAGGDNSPLHF.

This clone turned up a few times. J is TRBJ1-1 and V is TRBV7-2, with 9 bases lining up with TRBD1. The germline V gene encodes CDR1 SGHTA and CDR2 FQGNSA. The CDR3 has 13 residues. V was clipped by 5 bases and J by 6 bases; unmatched bases: 4. The CDR3 coding sequence is TGTGCCAGCAGCCCAAGGACAGGGGCTGAAGCTTTCTTT. Protein sequence: CASSPRTGAEAFF.

With respect to this clone: This likely traces to a read error, being one base from a far larger clone. This chain joins TRBV5-1 and TRBJ1-6, with 8 bases aligning to TRBD1. Per germline, CDR1 SGHRS and CDR2 YFSETQ. With V trimmed by 2 bases and J by 9 bases, 13 bases remained unmatched. CDR3 length: 17 amino acids. The CDR3 DNA sequence: TGCGCCAGCAGCTTATGGGGCAGGGGGCCCTTTCTTTCACCCCTCCACTTT. Translated, it gives CASSLWGRGPFLSPLHF.

This clone came up a few times. The chain carries TRBV10-3 and TRBJ1-1; D gene unclear. Germline V lookup: CDR1 ENHRY, CDR2 SYGVKD. The V gene lost 0 bases and the J gene lost 0 bases, with 11 bases spanning the gap. The CDR3 spans 16 residues. The CDR3 spells CAISESGRRMNTEAFF. The CDR3 bases are TGTGCCATCAGTGAGTCAGGCAGACGAATGAACACTGAAGCTTTCTTT.

This clone was observed a handful of times. The chain joins TRBV6-1 to TRBJ2-7, with TRBD1 identical over 10 bases. CDR1 is MNHNS and CDR2 is SASEGT in the germline V gene. The CDR3 runs 15 residues. The J segment lost 0 bases and the V segment lost 6 bases, leaving 5 bases of the junction unmatched. The CDR3 reads CASRVGQGVSYEQYV. In DNA form, the CDR3 reads TGTGCCAGCAGAGTCGGACAGGGGGTCTCCTACGAGCAGTACGTC.

The V and J genes are TRBV30 and TRBJ1-5, with no clear D. V was cut by 0 bases and J by 3 bases, with 12 bases left in between. The CDR3 extends over 15 amino acids. CDR1 GTSNPN and CDR2 SVGIG come from the germline V gene (reference sequence). The CDR3 loop reads CAWSVGNPINQPQHF. In DNA, the CDR3 is TGTGCCTGGAGTGTAGGTAACCCGATCAATCAGCCCCAGCATTTT. The full variable domain, with the rest looked up from reference TRBV30 and TRBJ1-5, is SQTIHQWPATLVQPVGSPLSLECTVEGTSNPNLYWYRQAAGRGLQLLFYSVGIGQISSEVPQNLSASRPQDRQFILSSKKLLLSDSGFYLCAWSVGNPINQPQHFGDGTRLSIL.

The V call is TRBV25-1, the J call TRBJ2-2; tentatively, D is TRBD2 (5 bases). From germline, CDR1 is MGHDK and CDR2 SYGVNS. The CDR3 has 14 amino acids. The ends were cut back, 4 bases at V and 7 bases at J, with 13 bases in the middle. CDR3 coding DNA: TGTGCCAGCAGTGCCGGACTCCGCGGCGGGGAGCTGTTTTTT. Protein product: CASSAGLRGGELFF. The whole variable domain, filled in from reference TRBV25-1 and TRBJ2-2, reads EADIYQTPRYLVIGTGKKITLECSQTMGHDKMYWYQQDPGMELHLIHYSYGVNSTEKGDLSSESTVSRIRTEHFPLTLESARPSHTSQYLCASSAGLRGGELFFGEGSRLTVL.

The chain couples TRBV7-9 to TRBJ2-2, with D unresolved. Trimming cost V 1 base and J 6 bases, with 15 bases left between them. Germline-derived CDR1 and CDR2 are SEHNR and FQNEAQ (reference sequence). The CDR3 spans 16 residues. The CDR3 sequence is CASSLVVGYAAGELFF. The CDR3 DNA sequence: TGTGCCAGCAGCTTAGTAGTGGGGTATGCGGCCGGGGAGCTGTTTTTT.

This clone showed up just a few times. The chain links TRBV28 to TRBJ2-3; D is unclear. Trimming left V 6 bases short and J 2 bases short, with 6 bases between. CDR3 length: 12 amino acids. Germline V gene sequence: CDR1 MDHEN, CDR2 SYDVKM. CDR3 in amino acids: CASSLNTDTQYF. The CDR3 DNA follows: TGTGCCAGCAGCTTAAACACAGATACGCAGTATTTT.